The 9 T cell receptor beta chains below were found in one sample sequenced in a study of T cell repertoires in cytomegalovirus infection. TCRdb passed the reads through MiXCR, listing each CDR3 protein once. The sample carries roughly 800,000 distinct CDR3 sequences, about 27% recorded once. These TCRs' antigens remain unknown. The sample was cultured CD8+ T cells from PBMCs, taken from culture after CMV antigen stimulation. The receptors come from a human donor in good health (CMV status not recorded). Some clones in this sample may be carry-over from other donors' samples.

The sample holds a few counts of this clonotype. The rearrangement joins TRBV7-2 to TRBJ1-1, with a tentative D call TRBD1 (6 bases). The CDR3 is 15 amino acids. The germline V gene has CDR1 SGHTA and CDR2 FQGNSA. Trimming shortened V by 0 bases and J by 6 bases, and 14 bases separated the two germline ends. For the CDR3, the DNA is TGTGCCAGCAGCTTAGCTAGGGGGAGCGCCGCTGAAGCTTTCTTT. It is translated as CASSLARGSAAEAFF.

This clonotype has a handful of counts. This chain links TRBV27 with TRBJ1-6; a weak D match, TRBD1 (6 bases). The germline V gene has CDR1 MNHEY and CDR2 SMNVEV (reference sequence). The CDR3 is 19 residues long. V was cut by 4 bases and J by 4 bases, with 23 bases left in between. CDR3 protein: CASSSSSPGHREYNSPLHF. The CDR3 nucleotides are TGTGCCAGCAGTTCCTCATCCCCGGGACACCGGGAGTATAATTCACCCCTCCACTTT.

V usage is TRBV11-3 and J usage is TRBJ2-1, with 9 bases matching TRBD2. CDR3 length: 18 residues. Germline CDR1 and CDR2: SGHNT and YENEEA. Trimming removed 1 base from V and 1 base from J; junction bases left unmatched: 8. The CDR3 reads CASSLGGGSGGSYNEQFF. CDR3 sequence (DNA): TGTGCCAGCAGCTTAGGGGGGGGTAGCGGGGGTTCCTACAATGAGCAGTTCTTC.

This clonotype has a handful of counts. The chain uses TRBV12-3 or TRBV12-4 and TRBJ1-2; the D gene is possibly TRBD1 (6 bases). The CDR3 sequence is 15 residues long. The V end lost 6 bases, the J end lost 0 bases, and 14 bases lay between the germline ends. CDR3 sequence reads: CASSPRDTTNYGYTF. CDR3 DNA sequence: TGTGCCAGCAGCCCCCGGGACACTACTAACTATGGCTACACCTTC.

V gene TRBV2 combines with J gene TRBJ1-6, with 10 bases identical to TRBD1. The V gene's germline CDR1 is SNHLY and CDR2 FYNNEI. There are 15 residues in the CDR3. The junction had 8 bases not matched to a gene; V was cut back by 9 bases and J by 6 bases. This chain's CDR3 is CASKGDRGVNSPLHF. The CDR3 nucleotides read TGTGCCAGTAAGGGGGACAGGGGAGTTAATTCACCCCTCCACTTT.

The gene calls are TRBV12-3 or TRBV12-4 and TRBJ2-1; D could derive from TRBD1 or TRBD2 (6 bases each). V shed 2 bases and J shed 7 bases, with 12 bases lying between them. There are 14 residues in the CDR3. The CDR3 DNA sequence: TGTGCCAGCAGTTTAAGTCGGGGGCGGAATGAGCAGTTCTTC. It codes for CASSLSRGRNEQFF.

Only a few counts were recorded for this clonotype. The V gene is TRBV7-9, the J gene TRBJ2-1; the D call may be TRBD1 or TRBD2 (5 bases each). V shed 6 bases and J shed 0 bases, with 12 bases lying between them. CDR1 is SEHNR, CDR2 FQNEAQ, per germline (reference sequence). The CDR3 is 15 amino acids. In nucleotides, the CDR3 is TGTGCCAGCAGACGGCCAGGGAGCTCCTACAATGAGCAGTTCTTC. This translates into CASRRPGSSYNEQFF. The whole variable domain, remainder taken from reference TRBV7-9 and TRBJ2-1, is DTGVSQNPRHKITKRGQNVTFRCDPISEHNRLYWYRQTLGQGPEFLTYFQNEAQLEKSRLLSDRFSAERPKGSFSTLEIQRTEQGDSAMYLCASRRPGSSYNEQFFGPGTRLTVL.

This clonotype came up many times. The chain uses TRBV7-6 and TRBJ2-3; 7 nucleotides align to TRBD1. V gave up 5 bases and J gave up 2 bases; unmatched junction bases: 13. CDR3 length: 17 residues. Per the germline V gene, CDR1 is SGHVS and CDR2 is FNYEAQ. The CDR3 region is CASSPSPGTEHTDTQYF. In nucleotides, the CDR3 is TGTGCCAGCAGCCCTAGCCCCGGGACAGAACACACAGATACGCAGTATTTT.

V is TRBV7-3 and J is TRBJ2-2, with TRBD2 identical over 8 bases. In germline, CDR1 is SGHTA, CDR2 FQGTGA. V was pared by 3 bases and J by 4 bases, with 1 base of the junction left unmatched. This CDR3 comprises 14 residues. CDR3 coding DNA: TGTGCCAGCAGCTTCACTAGCGGCACCGGGGAGCTGTTTTTT. It specifies CASSFTSGTGELFF.